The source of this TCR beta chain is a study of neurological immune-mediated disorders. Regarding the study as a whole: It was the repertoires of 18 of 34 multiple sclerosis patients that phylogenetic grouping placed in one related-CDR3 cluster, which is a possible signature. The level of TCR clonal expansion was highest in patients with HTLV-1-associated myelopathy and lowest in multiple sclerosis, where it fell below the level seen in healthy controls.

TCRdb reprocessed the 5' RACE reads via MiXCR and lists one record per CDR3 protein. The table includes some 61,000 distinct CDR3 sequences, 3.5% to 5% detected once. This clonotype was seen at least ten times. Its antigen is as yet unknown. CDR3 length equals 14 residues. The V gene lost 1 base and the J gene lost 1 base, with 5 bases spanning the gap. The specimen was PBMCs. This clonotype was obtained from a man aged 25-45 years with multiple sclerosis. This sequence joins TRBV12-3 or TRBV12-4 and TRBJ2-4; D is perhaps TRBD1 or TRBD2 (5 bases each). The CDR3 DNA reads TGTGCCAGCAGTTTAGGGGGGGCCAAAAACATTCAGTACTTC. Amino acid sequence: CASSLGGAKNIQYF.